The 21 T cell receptor beta chains below were found in one sample sequenced in a study of T cell responses to AZD1222 COVID-19 vaccine. TCRdb keeps only in-frame clones here, not all; method: immunoSEQ multiplex PCR. The table shows more than 100,000 clones, with roughly 85% occurring only once. The sample in question was peripheral blood, obtained 28 days after the second dose of the MenACWY control vaccine. The receptors shown here come from an adult who received the MenACWY meningococcal vaccine as a control.

The chain employs TRBV3-1 (or the pseudogene TRBV3-2) and TRBJ2-7; D possibly corresponds to TRBD2 (6 bases). Germline V gives CDR1 LGHDT, CDR2 YNNKEL (reference sequence). Trimming left V 2 bases short and J 7 bases short, with 18 bases between. This CDR3 spans 15 amino acids. CDR3 amino acids: CASSQSSSVVHEQYV. Written as DNA, the CDR3 is TGTGCCAGCAGCCAAAGCTCTAGCGTTGTTCATGAGCAGTACGTC.

The V call is TRBV7-9, the J call TRBJ1-4; 7 bases are a match to TRBD1. Losses at the gene ends were 1 base for V and 10 bases for J; bases not matched to a gene: 9. CDR1 and CDR2 (germline): SEHNR, FQNEAQ (reference sequence). The CDR3 runs to 15 residues. In DNA form, the CDR3 reads TGTGCCAGCAGCTTAGGGCCGGGACAGCTGTCAAAACTGTTTTTT. This translates into CASSLGPGQLSKLFF.

The rearrangement links TRBV4-2 to TRBJ2-7; 8 nucleotides line up with TRBD2. The CDR3 has 14 residues. The V gene's germline CDR1 is LGHNA and CDR2 YNFKEQ. V shed 6 bases and J 5 bases; nucleotides not matched to a gene: 9. CDR3 coding DNA: TGTGCCAGCAGACCTACCGGAGCGGGAGACGAGCAGTACTTC. It specifies CASRPTGAGDEQYF.

The V and J genes are TRBV7-9 and TRBJ1-2; D gene ambiguous. Trimming took off 1 base at V and 8 bases at J, with 17 bases between the two ends. Germline lookup yields CDR1 SEHNR and CDR2 FQNEAQ (reference sequence). The CDR3 has 15 amino acids. CDR3 coding DNA: TGTGCCAGCAGCTTAGGTTCGGGTATAGCGTGGGGCTACACCTTC. Its translation: CASSLGSGIAWGYTF. Full variable domain (rest looked up from reference TRBV7-9 and TRBJ1-2): DTGVSQNPRHKITKRGQNVTFRCDPISEHNRLYWYRQTLGQGPEFLTYFQNEAQLEKSRLLSDRFSAERPKGSFSTLEIQRTEQGDSAMYLCASSLGSGIAWGYTFGSGTRLTVV.

The chain couples TRBV12-3 or TRBV12-4 to TRBJ1-2; the D is unclear. Deletions cut 2 bases from V and 4 bases from J, with 5 bases between. The length of the CDR3 is 12 residues. This CDR3 reads CASSLYSYGYTF. DNA for the CDR3: TGTGCCAGCAGTTTATACAGCTATGGCTACACCTTC.

The V gene is TRBV4-3, the J gene TRBJ1-2, with a tentative D call TRBD1 (6 bases). Trimming removed 4 bases at V and 3 bases at J, with 15 bases between. Per germline, CDR1 LGHNA and CDR2 YSLEER. The CDR3 length is 15 residues. CDR3 coding DNA: TGCGCCAGCAGCCCCAGGGGCAGGGATCACTATGGCTACACCTTC. Protein: CASSPRGRDHYGYTF.

This chain connects TRBV30 to TRBJ2-7, with TRBD1 matching over 9 bases. The V segment lost 5 bases and the J segment 2 bases; nucleotides outside the gene matches: 13. Germline CDR1 and CDR2: GTSNPN and SVGIG (reference sequence). The CDR3 covers 16 residues. The CDR3 here is CAWDKGTGFRTYEQYF. Written as DNA, the CDR3 is TGTGCCTGGGACAAAGGGACAGGGTTTCGCACCTACGAGCAGTACTTC.

V and J are TRBV7-8 and TRBJ1-1; a weak D match, TRBD1 (5 bases). V was shortened by 1 base and J by 5 bases, with 14 bases between the two germline ends. Germline V gene data show CDR1 as SGHVS and CDR2 as FQNEAQ. The CDR3 has 15 amino acids. CDR3 sequence: CASSLVGGARTEAFF. The CDR3 DNA follows: TGTGCCAGCAGCTTAGTTGGCGGGGCTCGGACTGAAGCTTTCTTT.

This chain connects TRBV19 to TRBJ1-2; D is possibly TRBD1 (5 bases). Per the germline V gene, CDR1 is LNHDA and CDR2 is SQIVND (reference sequence). The CDR3 has 16 residues. Trimming removed 6 bases from V and 7 bases from J, with 24 bases in between. CDR3 in DNA: TGTGCCAGTAGCCTCGCGACCCTGCCGGGACCGATTGGCTACACCTTC. This encodes CASSLATLPGPIGYTF.

The V and J genes are TRBV5-8 and TRBJ2-3; perhaps TRBD2 as D (7 bases). V was trimmed by 4 bases and J by 4 bases, leaving 19 bases between them. The CDR3 is made up of 16 amino acids. In germline, CDR1 is SGHTS, CDR2 YDEGEE. CDR3: CASSLGGAVSSDTQYF. CDR3 in DNA: TGTGCCAGCAGCCTGGGGGGGGCAGTGAGTTCAGATACGCAGTATTTT. The whole variable domain, filled in from reference TRBV5-8 and TRBJ2-3, reads EAGVTQSPTHLIKTRGQQATLRCSPISGHTSVYWYQQALGLGLQFLLWYDEGEERNRGNFPPRFSGRQFPNYSSELNVNALELEDSALYLCASSLGGAVSSDTQYFGPGTRLTVL.

CDR3 region: CASSTGPYYEQYF. The CDR3, as DNA: TGTGCCAGCAGCACCGGGCCTTACTACGAGCAGTACTTC. The genes are TRBV7-3 and TRBJ2-7; no clear D. This CDR3 is built from 13 residues. Trimming removed 5 bases from V and 3 bases from J, with 11 bases in between. Germline lookup yields CDR1 SGHTA and CDR2 FQGTGA. Variable domain in full (rest from reference TRBV7-3 and TRBJ2-7): GAGVSQTPSNKVTEKGKYVELRCDPISGHTALYWYRQSLGQGPEFLIYFQGTGAADDSGLPNDRFFAVRPEGSVSTLKIQRTERGDSAVYLCASSTGPYYEQYFGPGTRLTVT.

The J gene is TRBJ2-7, the V gene TRBV25-1; maybe TRBD1 (5 bases). Germline CDR1 MGHDK, CDR2 SYGVNS. The V end was cut by 6 bases, the J end by 2 bases, with 5 bases between. The CDR3 extends over 11 amino acids. Here the CDR3 reads CASRTAYEQYF. CDR3 nucleotides: TGTGCCAGCAGGACAGCCTACGAGCAGTACTTC.

The chain is built from TRBV18 and TRBJ1-5; no definite D call. Germline V CDR1 and CDR2: KGHSH, LQKENI. This CDR3 spans 17 amino acids. V was clipped by 3 bases and J by 0 bases, with 15 bases between them. The CDR3 DNA follows: TGTGCCAGCTCACCCCCCATCGGCTACAATAGCAATCAGCCCCAGCATTTT. As protein: CASSPPIGYNSNQPQHF.

This clone was detected a few times. This chain links TRBV19 with TRBJ2-2; D not resolved. Germline CDR1 is LNHDA and CDR2 is SQIVND (reference sequence). This CDR3 is built from 15 residues. Trimming stripped 3 bases from V and 6 bases from J, with 14 bases between. CDR3 residues: CASSISVGAAGELFF. CDR3 sequence (DNA): TGTGCCAGTAGTATTTCCGTGGGTGCCGCCGGGGAGCTGTTTTTT.

In this sample, this clone turned up once. The J gene is TRBJ2-5, the V gene TRBV9, with a weak D call TRBD2 (6 bases). Trimming removed 0 bases from V and 2 bases from J, with 11 bases in between. This CDR3 region has 15 residues. The germline V gene encodes CDR1 SGDLS and CDR2 YYNGEE. The CDR3, as DNA: TGTGCCAGCAGCGTAGCGGCGGGGATACAAGAGACCCAGTACTTC. Residues: CASSVAAGIQETQYF.

The rearrangement links TRBV7-2 to TRBJ2-5, with 11 bases identical to TRBD2. The V segment lost 5 bases and the J segment 1 base; nucleotides outside the gene matches: 6. The CDR3 extends over 16 amino acids. CDR1 and CDR2 from the germline V gene are SGHTA and FQGNSA. The CDR3: CASSIGLAGGQETQYF. Written as DNA, the CDR3 is TGTGCCAGCAGCATTGGCCTAGCGGGGGGCCAAGAGACCCAGTACTTC.

This chain connects TRBV4-1 to TRBJ1-4; 7 bases match TRBD1. This CDR3 spans 19 amino acids. Germline loops: CDR1 MGHRA, CDR2 YSYEKL. V lost 0 bases and J lost 0; bases outside the gene matches: 10. This chain's CDR3 is CASSQDPSGGGATNEKLFF. The CDR3 region has the DNA TGCGCCAGCAGCCAAGATCCCTCAGGGGGAGGTGCAACTAATGAAAAACTGTTTTTT.

This rearrangement joins TRBV7-9 to TRBJ2-5; D is unresolved. The germline V gene encodes CDR1 SEHNR and CDR2 FQNEAQ (reference sequence). There are 11 residues in the CDR3. V lost 2 bases, J lost 2 bases, and 0 bases lay in between. As DNA, the CDR3 is TGTGCCAGCAGCTTACAAGAGACCCAGTACTTC. Its protein is CASSLQETQYF.

CDR3 sequence: CASSEPLAGPEQYF. For the CDR3, the DNA is TGTGCCAGCAGTGAACCACTGGCGGGTCCCGAGCAGTACTTC. The V and J genes are TRBV2 and TRBJ2-7; D possibly corresponds to TRBD2 (5 bases). Germline values: CDR1 SNHLY, CDR2 FYNNEI. The CDR3 length is 14 residues. Trimming stripped 2 bases from V and 6 bases from J, with 14 bases between.

The chain has TRBV11-1 and TRBJ2-2, with a possible D match to TRBD1 (6 bases). V was trimmed by 4 bases and J by 7 bases, leaving 13 bases between them. The CDR3 contains 14 residues. Germline values: CDR1 SGHAT, CDR2 FQDESV (reference sequence). The CDR3 DNA reads TGTGCCAGCAGCTCCAACAGGGCGGTCGGGGAGCTGTTTTTT. This encodes CASSSNRAVGELFF.

This clone was counted between two and nine times. The rearrangement links TRBV7-2 to TRBJ2-1; no definite D call. The CDR3 runs to 14 residues. CDR1 is SGHTA, CDR2 FQGNSA, per germline. Deletions cut 1 base from V and 7 bases from J, with 11 bases between. In DNA form, the CDR3 reads TGTGCCAGCAGCTTAGGCCACAGTGGGAATGAGCAGTTCTTC. Encoded protein: CASSLGHSGNEQFF.